This TCR beta chain was recovered during a study of radiation and T cells in renal cell carcinoma. Across the whole study: Nephrectomy followed 15 Gy stereotactic body radiation by 4 weeks.

Described time point: blood 2 weeks post-SBRT. Treatment reported: 15 Gy SBRT to primary tumor, nephrectomy 4 weeks later. Some clones are missing from TCRdb's copy, which holds only in-frame ones; the method was immunoSEQ multiplex PCR. The sample consists of roughly 130,000 clones, 88% of them appearing once. Germline CDR1 LNHDA, CDR2 SQIVND (reference sequence). Deletions cut 3 bases from V and 4 bases from J, with 7 bases between. CDR3 length: 13 residues. The specimen comprised blood, sampled from a patient whose treatment included radiotherapy and nephrectomy. The sequence came from a woman aged 65 to 85 with renal cell carcinoma. V usage is TRBV19 and J usage is TRBJ1-5, with D hard to call. CDR3: CASSIPKNQPQHF. CDR3 bases: TGTGCCAGTAGTATCCCGAAGAATCAGCCCCAGCATTTT.